The 5 T cell receptor beta chains below come from one sample, sequenced in a study of blood T cell repertoires in COVID-19. TCRdb's table, derived via immunoSEQ multiplex PCR, lists solely in-frame clones and lacks some. Here the sample spans 500,000 or so clones, around 87% being singletons. Sequenced sample: PBMCs or T cells enriched from blood (not recorded which). The receptors come from a woman under 30 who had recovered from COVID-19.

The chain uses TRBV29-1 and TRBJ2-7, with a weak D call TRBD1 (5 bases). Germline V gene lookup returns CDR1 SQVTM and CDR2 ANQGSEA. V lost 6 bases to trimming and J lost 0 bases, with 12 bases between them. This CDR3 spans 13 amino acids. DNA for the CDR3: TGCAGCGTAGGAAAGACAGCCTCCTACGAGCAGTACTTC. It yields the protein CSVGKTASYEQYF.

V and J are TRBV19 and TRBJ2-7, with D perhaps matching TRBD1 (5 bases). The V gene's germline CDR1 is LNHDA and CDR2 SQIVND (reference sequence). This CDR3 contains 13 residues. V was pared by 4 bases and J by 5 bases, with 12 bases between. For the CDR3, the DNA is TGTGCCAGTAGTAAGGGGATGGACAACGAGCAGTACTTC. Its protein product is CASSKGMDNEQYF.

This chain links TRBV24-1 with TRBJ2-2; weak D call: TRBD1 (6 bases). Germline CDR1 KGHDR, CDR2 SFDVKD. The V and J ends lost 6 bases and 6 bases respectively, with 10 bases between them. The CDR3 is 13 amino acids. The CDR3 DNA reads TGTGCCACCAGTACAGGGAGCGCCGGGGAGCTGTTTTTT. This sequence encodes CATSTGSAGELFF.

This clone was seen only a few times. The rearrangement joins TRBV20-1 to TRBJ1-1, with D tentatively TRBD1 (6 bases). Germline CDR1 is DFQATT and CDR2 is SNEGSKA (reference sequence). Trimming cost V 5 bases and J 10 bases, with 11 bases left between them. The CDR3 loop spans 10 amino acids. CDR3 loop: CSAEQGGAFF. CDR3 nucleotides: TGCAGTGCTGAGCAAGGGGGAGCTTTCTTT.

The chain is built from TRBV5-6 and TRBJ2-2; 8 positions agree with TRBD2. The CDR3 runs to 15 residues. Per germline, CDR1 SGHDT and CDR2 YYEEEE. V trimming: 2 bases; J trimming: 5 bases; junction bases outside the gene matches: 5. CDR3 residues: CASSLLGGDTGELFF. In DNA, the CDR3 is TGTGCCAGCAGCTTACTCGGGGGGGATACCGGGGAGCTGTTTTTT.